A single sample is the source of the 4 T cell receptor beta chains below, sequenced in a study of cytomegalovirus exposure and HLA in healthy donors. Sequencing used immunoSEQ multiplex PCR; TCRdb keeps in-frame clones, though not all of them. Here the sample spans 260,000 or so clones, around nine tenths being singletons. Sequencing used PBMCs. These receptors were collected from a man between 18 and 29 years old in good health and CMV-seronegative.

The gene calls are TRBV5-1 and TRBJ2-2, with a tentative D call TRBD2 (5 bases). With 8 bases removed from V and 0 bases from J, the gap between germline ends came to 11 bases. This CDR3 spans 14 amino acids. Germline V lookup: CDR1 SGHRS, CDR2 YFSETQ. CDR3 nucleotide sequence: TGCGCCAGTCGGGGAACATCGAACACCGGGGAGCTGTTTTTT. This translates into CASRGTSNTGELFF.

The chain uses TRBV5-1 and TRBJ2-5, with D possibly TRBD1 on 6 matching bases. Germline V gives CDR1 SGHRS, CDR2 YFSETQ. This CDR3 spans 14 amino acids. The ends were cut back, 3 bases at V and 1 base at J, with 10 bases in the middle. CDR3 DNA sequence: TGCGCCAGCAGCTCACAGGGCACCCAAGAGACCCAGTACTTC. As protein: CASSSQGTQETQYF.

The chain links TRBV9 to TRBJ2-7; TRBD2 agrees at 10 bases. Per the germline V gene, CDR1 is SGDLS and CDR2 is YYNGEE. Trimming removed 0 bases from V and 5 bases from J; junction bases left unmatched: 5. This CDR3 has 15 residues. The CDR3 region has the DNA TGTGCCAGCAGCGTAGGGAGCGGGAGGGCCGACGAGCAGTACTTC. Translating it yields CASSVGSGRADEQYF.

This clone was recorded a few times. The chain links TRBV7-3 to TRBJ1-4; D unclear. V was shortened by 5 bases and J by 8 bases, with 15 bases between the two germline ends. The CDR3 contains 14 residues. Germline loops: CDR1 SGHTA, CDR2 FQGTGA. CDR3 loop: CASSPLYPYEKLFF. The CDR3 nucleotides read TGTGCCAGCAGCCCACTCTACCCGTACGAAAAACTGTTTTTT.